This passage covers 8 T cell receptor beta chains from one sample sequenced in a study of CD4 T cell repertoires in COVID-19 (dated by TCRdb to 2020 to 2022). The library was generated by the immunoSEQ multiplex PCR assay. This is the immuneACCESS table as TCRdb keeps it, with only in-frame sequences that have V and J called. A part of the clones is gone; compared with another copy, unresolved V genes explain less than half, and the rest is unexplained. Across this sample there are 20,000 to 25,000 clones, with roughly 91% seen only once. The ten biggest clones cover approximately 0.6% of the sample. Memory T cell samples that were not cultured were sequenced immediately after ex vivo isolation. The sample here was central memory CD4+ T cells from blood, taken before the COVID-19 pandemic. Reading the label with the study, this specimen's cell subset or site is: CD4+ T central memory cells. The origin of the receptors is a human donor who had COVID-19.

The chain is built from TRBV19 and TRBJ1-1, with D perhaps matching TRBD1 (6 bases). The CDR3 totals 14 residues. Per germline, CDR1 LNHDA and CDR2 SQIVND (reference sequence). Deletions cut 4 bases from V and 1 base from J, with 10 bases between. CDR3 coding DNA: TGTGCCAGTAGTACGGGACAACGGAACACTGAAGCTTTCTTT. It codes for CASSTGQRNTEAFF.

The CDR3 DNA sequence: TGTGCCAGCAGCCAATCTGGGCGGGAGACGACGCGGCCGGCCAAAAACATTCAGTACTTC. Translating gives CASSQSGRETTRPAKNIQYF. This chain links TRBV4-2 with TRBJ2-4; 7 nucleotides align to TRBD2. Trimming removed 2 bases from V and 1 base from J; junction bases left unmatched: 17. Germline V lookup: CDR1 LGHNA, CDR2 YNFKEQ. The CDR3 runs to 20 residues.

The genes are TRBV2 and TRBJ2-1, with D uncertain. The CDR3 is made up of 12 amino acids. Germline V gene sequence: CDR1 SNHLY, CDR2 FYNNEI. V was trimmed by 8 bases and J by 5 bases, leaving 10 bases between them. CDR3 amino acids: CASAQVDNEQFF. Here the CDR3 DNA reads TGTGCCAGCGCTCAGGTGGACAATGAGCAGTTCTTC.

V usage is TRBV11-2 and J usage is TRBJ2-7, with D possibly being TRBD1 (6 bases). The CDR3 is made up of 14 amino acids. The V end lost 5 bases, the J end lost 3 bases, and 14 bases lay between the germline ends. The germline V gene has CDR1 SGHAT and CDR2 FQNNGV. This chain's CDR3 is CASSHTGTIYEQYF. For the CDR3, the DNA is TGTGCCAGCAGCCATACCGGGACAATCTACGAGCAGTACTTC.

The chain's CDR3 is CASSVRVNGGEAFF. The DNA of the CDR3 is TGTGCCAGCAGCGTAAGGGTGAACGGGGGGGAAGCTTTCTTT. This chain connects TRBV9 to TRBJ1-1, with D maybe TRBD1 (5 bases). V lost 1 base to trimming and J lost 8 bases, with 15 bases between them. Germline V CDR1 and CDR2: SGDLS, YYNGEE. The CDR3 is made up of 14 amino acids.

The chain combines TRBV6-5 with TRBJ1-3; TRBD1 is a possible D gene (6 bases). Looked up from germline, CDR1 is MNHEY and CDR2 is SVGAGI. Trimming left V 4 bases short and J 4 bases short, with 14 bases between. The CDR3 sequence is 15 residues long. The CDR3 protein is CASSSQQGSGNTIYF. The CDR3 DNA follows: TGTGCCAGCAGTTCGCAACAGGGTTCCGGAAACACCATATATTTT.

The DNA for the CDR3 is TGTGCCAGCAAAAGGAGAGAGACCCAGTACTTC. Encoded protein: CASKRRETQYF. The rearrangement links TRBV6-1 to TRBJ2-5; D gene uncertain. Trimming left V 7 bases short and J 4 bases short, with 7 bases between. Germline V gene data show CDR1 as MNHNS and CDR2 as SASEGT. This CDR3 has 11 amino acids.

The chain couples TRBV5-8 to TRBJ2-7; 8 positions agree with TRBD1. After removal of 5 bases from V and 7 bases from J, the junction contained 8 bases not matched to a gene. The CDR3 is 13 amino acids. Germline CDR1 is SGHTS and CDR2 is YDEGEE. This CDR3 reads CASRNQGAGEQYF. CDR3 DNA: TGTGCCAGCAGAAATCAGGGGGCGGGGGAGCAGTACTTC.